This T cell receptor (beta chain) appears in the sequencing data of a study of T cells in Graves' hyperthyroidism and ophthalmopathy. V dropped 6 bases and J dropped 7 bases, with 21 bases sitting between them. The germline V gene encodes CDR1 LGHDT and CDR2 YNNKEL (reference sequence). The CDR3 runs to 15 residues. Amplification of TCR beta CDR3 regions was performed using RNA transcripts as template. The TCR CDR3 was amplified in a first-round RT-PCR using the HTBI primer set. TCRdb itself ran the multiplex PCR reads through MiXCR, one entry per CDR3 protein. The data contain approximately 600,000 distinct CDR3 sequences, approximately 15% of them singletons.

Source material: blood. The receptor was derived from a woman aged 30 to 39 with Graves' hyperthyroidism that later progressed to Graves' ophthalmopathy. The chain carries TRBV3-1 and TRBJ1-1; possibly TRBD1 for D (6 bases). The CDR3 coding sequence is TGTGCCAGCAGTGCTTGGCATCGGGGGGCCGGTGAAGCTTTCTTT. This sequence encodes CASSAWHRGAGEAFF.